These 30 T cell receptor beta chains originate from one sample sequenced in a study of blood T cell repertoires in COVID-19. Libraries were prepared by immunoSEQ multiplex PCR; TCRdb keeps only in-frame clonotypes and omits some of them. The sample shows 310,000 or so clones, 80% to 90% of them seen only once. The sequenced sample was peripheral blood. The receptors here all came from a man aged 18 to 35 who had recovered from COVID-19.

V and J are TRBV27 and TRBJ2-2, with 12 bases identical to TRBD2. V shed 0 bases, J shed 1 base, and the junction held 3 bases outside the gene matches. The CDR3 extends over 18 amino acids. Germline V gene lookup returns CDR1 MNHEY and CDR2 SMNVEV (reference sequence). DNA of the CDR3: TGTGCCAGCAGTTTATCGCCTAGCGGGGGGGTGAACACCGGGGAGCTGTTTTTT. It translates to CASSLSPSGGVNTGELFF.

The chain links TRBV5-6 to TRBJ1-2; possible D gene TRBD1, 6 bases. Germline CDR1 SGHDT, CDR2 YYEEEE. The ends were cut back, 1 base at V and 7 bases at J, with 11 bases in the middle. This CDR3 has 13 amino acids. DNA of the CDR3: TGTGCCAGCAGCTTGTTACAGGGTACTGGCTACACCTTC. The encoded protein is CASSLLQGTGYTF.

About this clone: Other nucleotide sequences from this sample produce the same CDR3. This rearrangement joins TRBV3-1 (or the pseudogene TRBV3-2) to TRBJ1-3; D possibly corresponds to TRBD1 (6 bases). V lost 1 base to trimming and J lost 4 bases, with 14 bases between them. From germline, CDR1 is LGHDT and CDR2 YNNKEL (reference sequence). The CDR3 length is 16 residues. The CDR3, as DNA: TGTGCCAGCAGCCAAGCGCCGCAGGGGCTGGGAAACACCATATATTTT. This translates into CASSQAPQGLGNTIYF.

The chain links TRBV7-2 to TRBJ1-2, with D possibly TRBD1 on 6 matching bases. Germline loops: CDR1 SGHTA, CDR2 FQGNSA. V dropped 3 bases and J dropped 8 bases, with 13 bases sitting between them. The CDR3 length is 13 residues. Here the CDR3 DNA reads TGTGCCAGCAGCTTGGCGGCAGGGGAGGGCTACACCTTC. Translated, it gives CASSLAAGEGYTF.

The DNA for the CDR3 is TGTGCCAGCAGCTCCGGACTCTACTCTGGGGGAAACACCATATATTTT. It encodes CASSSGLYSGGNTIYF. The genes are TRBV9 and TRBJ1-3; D gene uncertain. Germline V CDR1 and CDR2: SGDLS, YYNGEE. V shed 4 bases and J shed 4 bases, with 18 bases lying between them. This CDR3 is 16 amino acids long.

The gene calls are TRBV29-1 and TRBJ2-7; weak D call: TRBD1 (5 bases). Germline V gene lookup returns CDR1 SQVTM and CDR2 ANQGSEA. The CDR3 totals 11 residues. V was clipped by 4 bases and J by 4 bases, with 8 bases between them. The CDR3 sequence is CSVGDSYEQYF. In DNA form, the CDR3 reads TGCAGCGTTGGCGACAGTTACGAGCAGTACTTC.

The V gene is TRBV6-6, the J gene TRBJ1-4, with D possibly matching TRBD1 (6 bases). Trimming took off 6 bases at V and 5 bases at J, with 19 bases between the two ends. Germline V gives CDR1 MNHNY, CDR2 SVGAGI (reference sequence). The CDR3 is made up of 16 amino acids. In DNA form, the CDR3 reads TGTGCCAGCAGCAAGGACAGCCCGTTTCCAAATGAAAAACTGTTTTTT. Its translation is CASSKDSPFPNEKLFF.

The gene calls are TRBV18 and TRBJ2-3, with 8 bases aligning to TRBD2. This CDR3 has 15 residues. The germline V gene encodes CDR1 KGHSH and CDR2 LQKENI. Trimming at V came to 3 bases and at J to 4 bases, leaving 6 bases not matched to a gene. The CDR3 loop is CASSPPTSAPDTQYF. Written as DNA, the CDR3 is TGTGCCAGCTCACCTCCGACTAGCGCCCCAGATACGCAGTATTTT.

This clone was counted a single time. V and J are TRBV19 and TRBJ2-1, with a possible D match to TRBD1 (5 bases). Per germline, CDR1 LNHDA and CDR2 SQIVND (reference sequence). The CDR3 loop spans 11 amino acids. Trimming pared 6 bases from V and 10 bases from J, leaving 10 bases between. CDR3 residues: CASRQGYEQFF. In nucleotides, the CDR3 is TGTGCCAGTAGGCAGGGATACGAGCAGTTCTTC.

This sequence joins TRBV4-1 and TRBJ2-7; TRBD2 matches at 11 bases. Germline V gives CDR1 MGHRA, CDR2 YSYEKL. This CDR3 is built from 16 residues. The trim removed 0 bases at V and 4 bases at J, leaving 5 bases unmatched. The DNA for the CDR3 is TGCGCCAGCAGCCAAGAGGGGACTAGCGGTACTTACGAGCAGTACTTC. Amino acid sequence: CASSQEGTSGTYEQYF.

The chain uses TRBV9 and TRBJ2-1; TRBD1 matches 7 bases. V lost 0 bases and J lost 4; bases outside the gene matches: 4. The CDR3 has 15 amino acids. The germline V gene has CDR1 SGDLS and CDR2 YYNGEE. The chain's CDR3 is CASSVEPGQYNEQFF. The CDR3 DNA reads as TGTGCCAGCAGCGTAGAACCGGGACAGTACAATGAGCAGTTCTTC.

The rearrangement joins TRBV19 to TRBJ2-3; the D is unclear. The germline V gene has CDR1 LNHDA and CDR2 SQIVND (reference sequence). CDR3 length equals 12 residues. Trimming cost V 5 bases and J 9 bases, with 12 bases left between them. CDR3 DNA sequence: TGTGCCAGTAGTCCCCGCGCAAAGACGCAGTATTTT. Translating it yields CASSPRAKTQYF.

This clone was recorded once. The chain has TRBV18 and TRBJ1-1, with TRBD1 as a possible D gene (6 bases). The V end lost 3 bases, the J end lost 3 bases, and 20 bases lay between the germline ends. The germline gives CDR1 KGHSH, CDR2 LQKENI. CDR3 length equals 17 residues. CDR3 region: CASSPRGKAGVYTEAFF. The CDR3, as DNA: TGTGCCAGCTCACCCAGGGGTAAGGCAGGGGTTTACACTGAAGCTTTCTTT.

The chain carries TRBV19 and TRBJ1-2, with 10 bases that match TRBD1. V gave up 5 bases and J gave up 8 bases; unmatched junction bases: 11. Germline-derived CDR1 and CDR2 are LNHDA and SQIVND (reference sequence). CDR3 length equals 15 residues. CDR3 amino acids: CASSFSGTGVAGYTF. The CDR3, as DNA: TGTGCCAGTAGTTTTTCCGGGACAGGGGTGGCCGGCTACACCTTC.

This clone was seen a single time. The chain's CDR3 is CASSLGLGNNEQFF. The CDR3 nucleotides are TGTGCCAGCAGTTTGGGACTAGGGAACAATGAGCAGTTCTTC. V and J are TRBV27 and TRBJ2-1; TRBD2 matches 8 bases. Germline trimming cut 3 bases from V and 5 bases from J; bases unmatched to any gene: 3. The germline V gene has CDR1 MNHEY and CDR2 SMNVEV (reference sequence). CDR3 length: 14 amino acids.

The V call is TRBV2, the J call TRBJ2-7; 9 bases line up with TRBD1. Unmatched junction bases numbered 21, after V lost 9 bases and J lost 3 bases. Per germline, CDR1 SNHLY and CDR2 FYNNEI. The CDR3 runs to 18 residues. The CDR3: CASCPGTGSPSVNYEQYF. CDR3 in DNA: TGTGCCAGTTGCCCCGGGACAGGGTCGCCAAGCGTCAACTACGAGCAGTACTTC. The full variable domain, with the rest looked up from reference TRBV2 and TRBJ2-7, is EPEVTQTPSHQVTQMGQEVILRCVPISNHLYFYWYRQILGQKVEFLVSFYNNEISEKSEIFDDQFSVERPDGSNFTLKIRSTKLEDSAMYFCASCPGTGSPSVNYEQYFGPGTRLTVT.

The J gene is TRBJ1-4, the V gene TRBV5-4; D perhaps matches TRBD1 (5 bases). CDR3 length: 14 amino acids. The germline V and J ends were trimmed by 1 base and 7 bases, with 11 bases remaining between them. From germline, CDR1 is SGHNT and CDR2 YYREEE (reference sequence). The CDR3 DNA is TGTGCCAGCAGCTTGTCGGGCAGGGCTGAAAAACTGTTTTTT. This codes for CASSLSGRAEKLFF.

The J gene is TRBJ2-1, the V gene TRBV2, with 7 positions matching TRBD2. With 7 bases clipped from V and 7 bases from J, the junction kept 4 bases outside the gene matches. The germline CDR1 and CDR2 sequences are SNHLY and FYNNEI. CDR3 length: 12 residues. CDR3 sequence: CASNQGGNEQFF. CDR3 DNA: TGTGCCAGCAACCAGGGAGGGAATGAGCAGTTCTTC.

The CDR3 nucleotides are TGTGCCAGCAGTGAACGGAGACAGGGTTATACTGAAGCTTTCTTT. Its protein is CASSERRQGYTEAFF. The chain combines TRBV2 with TRBJ1-1, with TRBD1 matching 7 bases. The CDR3 is made up of 15 amino acids. With V trimmed by 2 bases and J by 5 bases, 8 bases remained unmatched. CDR1 and CDR2 (germline): SNHLY, FYNNEI. The full variable domain, completed using reference TRBV2 and TRBJ1-1, is EPEVTQTPSHQVTQMGQEVILRCVPISNHLYFYWYRQILGQKVEFLVSFYNNEISEKSEIFDDQFSVERPDGSNFTLKIRSTKLEDSAMYFCASSERRQGYTEAFFGQGTRLTVV.

This chain connects TRBV9 to TRBJ1-1, with 9 bases that match TRBD1. J gave up 4 bases and V 0 bases, and 10 bases lay outside the gene matches. This CDR3 has 17 residues. CDR1 SGDLS and CDR2 YYNGEE come from the germline V gene. The CDR3, as DNA: TGTGCCAGCAGCGTAGATAAGGACAGGGGAGGTGGCACTGAAGCTTTCTTT. Translated, it gives CASSVDKDRGGGTEAFF.

V gene TRBV5-6 combines with J gene TRBJ2-1, with unresolved D. The CDR3 loop spans 12 amino acids. Germline-derived CDR1 and CDR2 are SGHDT and YYEEEE. Trimming left V 2 bases short and J 4 bases short, with 4 bases between. CDR3 sequence reads: CASSFEYNEQFF. In nucleotides, the CDR3 is TGTGCCAGCAGCTTTGAGTACAATGAGCAGTTCTTC.

The chain is built from TRBV6-2 or TRBV6-3 and TRBJ2-1; D possibly corresponds to TRBD2 (5 bases). Trimming pared 2 bases from V and 8 bases from J, leaving 25 bases between. The length of the CDR3 is 18 residues. The germline V gene has CDR1 MNHEY and CDR2 SVGEGT. In DNA, the CDR3 is TGTGCCAGCAGTTACAACCCGAGAGGGTATCGTAGTCAGGATGAGCAGTTCTTC. Protein product: CASSYNPRGYRSQDEQFF.

This chain connects TRBV4-3 to TRBJ2-5, with 12 positions matching TRBD2. The CDR3 is 17 amino acids. Unmatched junction bases numbered 8, after V lost 3 bases and J lost 3 bases. CDR1 LGHNA and CDR2 YSLEER come from the germline V gene. The CDR3 DNA follows: TGCGCCAGCAGCCACCCTCCCCTAGCGGGGGGGAAAGAGACCCAGTACTTC. Translated: CASSHPPLAGGKETQYF.

This chain joins TRBV7-9 and TRBJ2-3, with 8 bases matching TRBD1. The CDR3 covers 16 residues. J lost 2 bases, V lost 4 bases, and 8 bases had no gene match. Germline V gene data show CDR1 as SEHNR and CDR2 as FQNEAQ (reference sequence). The CDR3 DNA follows: TGTGCCAGCAGCTCGAACCGGGACAGGTACACAGATACGCAGTATTTT. Its protein product is CASSSNRDRYTDTQYF.

A note on this clone: At the DNA level, this CDR3 is encoded by other sequences in the same sample as well. V usage is TRBV7-9 and J usage is TRBJ1-1; no clear D. Germline V lookup: CDR1 SEHNR, CDR2 FQNEAQ (reference sequence). V lost 1 base and J 4 bases, leaving 4 bases between the germline ends. The CDR3 consists of 12 residues. CDR3 coding DNA: TGTGCCAGCAGCTTAGGAGTCACTGAAGCTTTCTTT. It codes for CASSLGVTEAFF.

Turning to this clone: Other nucleotide sequences from this sample produce the same CDR3. The CDR3 region is CASSLTGTSYEQYF. The DNA for the CDR3 is TGTGCCAGCAGTCTCACAGGGACATCCTACGAGCAGTACTTC. V gene TRBV27 combines with J gene TRBJ2-7, with D maybe TRBD1 (6 bases). V was pared by 5 bases and J by 1 base, with 12 bases between. The germline gives CDR1 MNHEY, CDR2 SMNVEV (reference sequence). The CDR3 extends over 14 amino acids.

J is TRBJ1-5 and V is TRBV4-1; tentative D call: TRBD1 (6 bases). The CDR3 extends over 14 amino acids. Germline CDR1 MGHRA, CDR2 YSYEKL. Trimming left V 2 bases short and J 3 bases short, with 8 bases between. Written as DNA, the CDR3 is TGCGCCAGCAGCCAAACAGGGCTCAATCAGCCCCAGCATTTT. It translates to CASSQTGLNQPQHF.

V gene TRBV29-1 combines with J gene TRBJ1-2; D perhaps matches TRBD1 (5 bases). The CDR3 totals 13 residues. The germline V and J ends were trimmed by 0 bases and 4 bases, with 9 bases remaining between them. The V gene's germline CDR1 is SQVTM and CDR2 ANQGSEA. The DNA for the CDR3 is TGCAGCGTTGAAGAGGGGGGTCGCTATGGCTACACCTTC. Translation: CSVEEGGRYGYTF. The full variable domain, its missing parts supplied by reference TRBV29-1 and TRBJ1-2, is SAVISQKPSRDICQRGTSLTIQCQVDSQVTMMFWYRQQPGQSLTLIATANQGSEATYESGFVIDKFPISRPNLTFSTLTVSNMSPEDSSIYLCSVEEGGRYGYTFGSGTRLTVV.

The J gene is TRBJ2-5, the V gene TRBV5-1, with D tentatively TRBD2 (6 bases). This CDR3 is built from 14 residues. Trimming removed 6 bases from V and 1 base from J, with 13 bases in between. Germline V gives CDR1 SGHRS, CDR2 YFSETQ. CDR3 bases: TGCGCCAGCACGGAGGGTCGGGCCCAAGAGACCCAGTACTTC. Translation: CASTEGRAQETQYF.

The V and J genes are TRBV7-3 and TRBJ2-7; D is possibly TRBD1 (5 bases). The CDR3 covers 13 residues. V was shortened by 5 bases and J by 6 bases, with 14 bases between the two germline ends. Germline V gene sequence: CDR1 SGHTA, CDR2 FQGTGA. For the CDR3, the DNA is TGTGCCAGCAGCGCGACACAGGTATCCGAGCAGTACTTC. It translates to CASSATQVSEQYF.